The clone carrying this TCR beta chain was seen a few times. Read data end 3 residues before the CDR3 end; the end is taken from the germline J gene. Both groups were predominantly of Caucasian heritage. The source of the sample is a study of T cell clonality in common variable immunodeficiency. Assay used: immunoSEQ multiplex PCR; TCRdb lists only in-frame clones, some missing. The repertoire consists of 50,000 or so clones, none detected only once. CDR3 length: 11 amino acids. Germline V gene data show CDR1 as KGHSH and CDR2 as LQKENI. This sequence joins TRBV18 and TRBJ2-4; TRBD2 might be the D (6 bases). The sequencing input was peripheral blood mononuclear cells. The TCR originated in a person aged 18 to 75 in good health. The part of the CDR3 DNA that was read is TGTGCCAGCTCATCCGTGGAGGGT. This gives the protein CASSSVEG. The CDR3 in full is CASSSVEGQYF.